This section outlines one T cell receptor beta chain sequence together with its context. Its antigen is as yet unknown. Specified time point: healthy volunteer bleed at 2 weeks. RNA extraction used unfractionated whole blood as the source of total RNA. This sample is part of a study of human T cells and chemical hapten exposure. Study at large: The variation in per-sample TCR yields arose mainly from small differences in pooled library volumes. Whole-study results and caveats: No shift was seen in TCRs above 1 in 1000 frequency with DPC sensitization.

Individual cDNA molecules received unique molecular identifiers in the library. As processed by the authors: Sample-level TCR yields exhibited a median of around 93,000, with a range of roughly 20,000 to 750,000. MiXCR, applied by TCRdb to the RACE reads, yields one record per CDR3 protein. TCRdb, not the original authors, processed these V and J calls. The table lists some 120,000 distinct CDR3 sequences, approximately 8.3% of them singletons. This clonotype was sampled from a male donor in good health. Some clones in this sample may be carry-over from other donors' samples. The material sequenced was whole blood.

DNA for the CDR3: TGTGCCAGCAGCCAAAGACAGGGGCAACGTGGCGAAAAACTGTTTTTT. This encodes CASSQRQGQRGEKLFF. V is TRBV4-2 and J is TRBJ1-4; TRBD1 matches 8 bases. The V and J ends lost 2 bases and 8 bases, in that order; junction bases with no gene match: 10. The CDR3 is 16 amino acids. Looked up from germline, CDR1 is LGHNA and CDR2 is YNFKEQ.